This T cell receptor beta chain was found in a study of cytomegalovirus exposure and HLA in healthy donors. The study's findings and limits: According to reports, the classifier identified cytomegalovirus status with high specificity and sensitivity. Per a prior analysis, the majority of TCR beta V segments were productive roughly 87% or roughly 30% of the time.

With regard to this clone: Its antigen is undetermined.

The length of the CDR3 is 17 residues. Trimming removed 5 bases from V and 5 bases from J, with 24 bases in between. CDR1 is MNHEY and CDR2 is SMNVEV in the germline V gene (reference sequence). The PCR employed 60 Vbeta primers together with 13 Jbeta primers. TCRdb's copy holds only in-frame clones and misses some; the assay was immunoSEQ multiplex PCR. In all, the sample yields some 72,000 clones. The sample taken for sequencing was PBMCs. The chain combines TRBV27 with TRBJ1-2; TRBD1 might be the D (6 bases). The receptor's source is a boy under 18 in good health and CMV-seronegative. This CDR3 is CASSLLSPGQIVYGYTF. Written as DNA, the CDR3 is TGTGCCAGCAGTCTACTCTCCCCGGGACAAATTGTTTATGGCTACACCTTC.